This TCR beta chain was captured in a study of T cell responses to AZD1222 COVID-19 vaccine. The germline V gene encodes CDR1 SGHAT and CDR2 FQNNGV. Trimming removed 5 bases at V and 8 bases at J, with 19 bases between. The CDR3 is made up of 16 amino acids. Investigators merged groups given second doses at roughly 4 or roughly 12 weeks. Method: immunoSEQ multiplex PCR; TCRdb's copy keeps in-frame clones and lacks some. The sample yields around 110,000 clones, roughly 93% seen once. The clonotype was recovered from an adult who received the AZD1222 COVID-19 vaccine. Sequences were derived from peripheral blood, sampled 28 days after the second AZD1222 dose. This chain joins TRBV11-2 and TRBJ1-6; D is uncertain. CDR3 sequence (DNA): TGTGCCAGCAGCCCCCGTAACCTGCGGGCATATTCACCCCTCCACTTT. This translates into CASSPRNLRAYSPLHF.